Below, 28 T cell receptor beta chains from the same sample are listed, as sequenced in a study of blood T cell repertoires in COVID-19. Measured with immunoSEQ multiplex PCR; TCRdb has only the in-frame clones, and not every one. The data contain roughly 200,000 clones, about 81% of them singletons. Sequencing input: peripheral blood. The receptors derive from a woman of 80 years or more with COVID-19, enrolled during active disease.

The V call is TRBV19, the J call TRBJ1-6; possible D gene TRBD1, 6 bases. The V end was cut by 6 bases, the J end by 9 bases, with 15 bases between. Germline V gives CDR1 LNHDA, CDR2 SQIVND (reference sequence). CDR3 size: 14 residues. The CDR3 bases are TGTGCCAGTAGCCCGACAGGACCCGGTTCACCCCTCCACTTT. This gives the protein CASSPTGPGSPLHF.

This chain links TRBV7-9 with TRBJ2-1; D perhaps matches TRBD1 (6 bases). CDR3 length: 13 residues. Germline CDR1 and CDR2: SEHNR and FQNEAQ (reference sequence). Trimming took 6 bases from V and 7 from J, leaving 13 bases between them. CDR3 protein: CASSNTGLNEQFF. The CDR3 DNA sequence: TGTGCCAGCAGTAACACAGGGTTGAATGAGCAGTTCTTC.

This chain joins TRBV7-2 and TRBJ2-3; D may be TRBD2 (6 bases). Germline V CDR1 and CDR2: SGHTA, FQGNSA. This CDR3 has 16 amino acids. The V gene lost 1 base and the J gene lost 2 bases, with 13 bases spanning the gap. This CDR3 is CASSLELGGDTDTQYF. In DNA form, the CDR3 reads TGTGCCAGCAGCTTAGAACTGGGAGGCGACACAGATACGCAGTATTTT.

This clone came up a few times. J is TRBJ2-5 and V is TRBV4-1, with 13 bases identical to TRBD2. The germline V gene has CDR1 MGHRA and CDR2 YSYEKL. Trimming cost V 4 bases and J 5 bases; bases outside gene matches: 7. The length of the CDR3 is 16 residues. CDR3 DNA sequence: TGCGCCAGCAGCCCCTGGGGGACTAGCGGGGTGGAGACCCAGTACTTC. It encodes CASSPWGTSGVETQYF.

This chain connects TRBV9 to TRBJ2-4, with TRBD2 matching 10 bases. V lost 4 bases to trimming and J lost 2 bases; unmatched junction nucleotides: 6. CDR3 length equals 16 residues. The germline V gene encodes CDR1 SGDLS and CDR2 YYNGEE. CDR3: CASSPSGGASKNIQYF. In DNA form, the CDR3 reads TGTGCCAGCAGCCCAAGCGGGGGGGCGTCCAAAAACATTCAGTACTTC.

This clone occurred a few times. The J gene is TRBJ1-2, the V gene TRBV10-3, with TRBD1 as a possible D gene (5 bases). This CDR3 spans 13 amino acids. The V end lost 7 bases, the J end lost 6 bases, and 15 bases lay between the germline ends. Per germline, CDR1 ENHRY and CDR2 SYGVKD. The chain's CDR3 is CAINTGLLHGYTF. The CDR3 region has the DNA TGTGCCATCAACACGGGACTCCTACATGGCTACACCTTC.

This clone was picked up one time. The genes are TRBV9 and TRBJ2-6; D possibly corresponds to TRBD2 (6 bases). Germline V gene lookup returns CDR1 SGDLS and CDR2 YYNGEE. The CDR3 is 16 residues long. Trimming pared 0 bases from V and 1 base from J, leaving 8 bases between. This CDR3 reads CASSVVGGSGANVLTF. CDR3 nucleotides: TGTGCCAGCAGCGTAGTCGGAGGGTCTGGGGCCAACGTCCTGACTTTC.

V usage is TRBV6-6 and J usage is TRBJ2-2; the D gene is possibly TRBD1 (5 bases). The CDR3 consists of 13 residues. Germline lookup yields CDR1 MNHNY and CDR2 SVGAGI (reference sequence). V was clipped by 8 bases and J by 5 bases, with 12 bases between them. This chain's CDR3 is CASQGYGTGELFF. DNA for the CDR3: TGTGCCAGCCAGGGTTATGGTACCGGGGAGCTGTTTTTT.

The J gene is TRBJ1-5, the V gene TRBV5-4; 11 nucleotides agree with TRBD1. Germline loops: CDR1 SGHNT, CDR2 YYREEE (reference sequence). The CDR3 has 15 amino acids. After removal of 5 bases from V and 4 bases from J, the junction contained 5 bases not matched to a gene. The CDR3: CASSVGTGGNQPQHF. CDR3 coding DNA: TGTGCCAGCAGTGTCGGGACAGGGGGAAATCAGCCCCAGCATTTT.

The chain recombines TRBV19 with TRBJ2-3, with a tentative D call TRBD2 (6 bases). V lost 7 bases to trimming and J lost 4 bases, with 21 bases between them. This CDR3 has 16 residues. The germline V gene has CDR1 LNHDA and CDR2 SQIVND (reference sequence). The DNA of the CDR3 is TGTGCCAGTAATCGCCTCAGGGACGGGGGTGCAGATACGCAGTATTTT. Its protein is CASNRLRDGGADTQYF.

The genes are TRBV5-1 and TRBJ2-1, with 7 bases lining up with TRBD2. The CDR3 runs to 15 residues. CDR1 is SGHRS, CDR2 YFSETQ, per germline. V dropped 5 bases and J dropped 0; count of bases not matched to a gene: 5. CDR3 nucleotide sequence: TGCGCCAGCAGGGGGACTATGAGCTCCTACAATGAGCAGTTCTTC. Its protein product is CASRGTMSSYNEQFF.

This clone was seen ten or more times. The V call is TRBV24-1, the J call TRBJ2-3; no reliable D call. The length of the CDR3 is 12 residues. V lost 5 bases to trimming and J lost 2 bases, with 4 bases between them. Germline V gene data show CDR1 as KGHDR and CDR2 as SFDVKD. The CDR3 spells CATSGATDTQYF. DNA for the CDR3: TGTGCCACCAGTGGCGCCACAGATACGCAGTATTTT.

As to this clone: Mismatch with germline at one junction end may stem from a read error. The V gene is TRBV4-3, the J gene TRBJ1-1; D may be TRBD1 (6 bases). Germline CDR1 reads LGHNA; CDR2 reads YSLEER. The CDR3 length is 18 residues. CDR3 in amino acids: CARSRGGGSEYMNTEAFF. The CDR3 DNA sequence: TGCGCCCGCAGCCGAGGGGGGGGAAGTGAATACATGAACACTGAAGCTTTCTTT.

The chain couples TRBV28 to TRBJ2-3, with 10 bases aligning to TRBD2. Germline lookup yields CDR1 MDHEN and CDR2 SYDVKM. CDR3 length equals 23 residues. J was trimmed by 4 bases and V by 7 bases; bases with no gene match: 32. CDR3 in DNA: TGTGCCAGCACTGCTCCTCCGGGACAGGCACCTTCCCAAGCGGGAGGGCCCGCAGATACGCAGTATTTT. Translated: CASTAPPGQAPSQAGGPADTQYF.

V usage is TRBV4-1 and J usage is TRBJ2-1, with TRBD2 matching over 10 bases. V was clipped by 2 bases and J by 5 bases; unmatched bases: 6. The CDR3 covers 16 residues. The V gene's germline CDR1 is MGHRA and CDR2 YSYEKL. The CDR3 region has the DNA TGCGCCAGCAGCCAATGGGGACTAGCGATCGACAATGAGCAGTTCTTC. Its translation is CASSQWGLAIDNEQFF.

This clone was counted a single time. CDR3 in amino acids: CASSEMASGYNEQFF. CDR3 coding DNA: TGTGCCAGCAGTGAAATGGCTAGCGGGTACAATGAGCAGTTCTTC. The J gene is TRBJ2-1, the V gene TRBV2, with 8 positions matching TRBD2. The CDR3 sequence is 15 residues long. V trimming: 2 bases; J trimming: 4 bases; junction bases outside the gene matches: 4. CDR1 SNHLY and CDR2 FYNNEI come from the germline V gene.

This clone was seen only once. The CDR3 coding sequence is TGTGCCAGCAAGACAGGGAGCGGCAATCAGCCCCAGCATTTT. Translating gives CASKTGSGNQPQHF. The J gene is TRBJ1-5, the V gene TRBV19, with 7 bases aligning to TRBD1. J lost 2 bases, V lost 9 bases, and 7 bases had no gene match. The CDR3 extends over 14 amino acids. Germline-derived CDR1 and CDR2 are LNHDA and SQIVND (reference sequence).

The table lists this clone with many counts. This rearrangement joins TRBV27 to TRBJ1-2, with 8 bases fitting TRBD1. Germline V gene data show CDR1 as MNHEY and CDR2 as SMNVEV (reference sequence). The CDR3 sequence is 14 residues long. V lost 1 base and J lost 8; bases outside the gene matches: 6. CDR3 in DNA: TGTGCCAGCAGTTTATGGCAGGGGGCGCCAGGCTACACCTTC. It yields the protein CASSLWQGAPGYTF.

The gene calls are TRBV6-5 and TRBJ2-2; D gene unclear. Deletions cut 6 bases from V and 6 bases from J, with 14 bases between. The CDR3 covers 14 residues. Germline assignment: CDR1 MNHEY and CDR2 SVGAGI. The CDR3 region is CASRLLATAGELFF. As DNA, the CDR3 is TGTGCCAGCAGACTCCTCGCTACCGCCGGGGAGCTGTTTTTT.

The chain is built from TRBV15 and TRBJ2-5, with 10 nucleotides matching TRBD1. V was pared by 1 base and J by 5 bases, with 1 base of the junction left unmatched. CDR1 is LNHNV, CDR2 YYDKDF, per germline (reference sequence). This CDR3 region has 14 residues. The CDR3: CATSRVDRGETQYF. CDR3 bases: TGTGCCACCAGCAGAGTGGACAGGGGGGAGACCCAGTACTTC.

The rearrangement links TRBV12-5 to TRBJ2-5; D might be TRBD1 (7 bases). Looked up from germline, CDR1 is LGHNT and CDR2 is FRNRAP. Trimming took off 3 bases at V and 7 bases at J, with 12 bases between the two ends. The CDR3 loop spans 13 amino acids. For the CDR3, the DNA is TGTGCTAGTGGTTTAGGTCAGGGGGGGACCCAGTACTTC. Amino acids: CASGLGQGGTQYF. The variable domain in full, completed from reference TRBV12-5 and TRBJ2-5, reads DARVTQTPRHKVTEMGQEVTMRCQPILGHNTVFWYRQTMMQGLELLAYFRNRAPLDDSGMPKDRFSAEMPDATLATLKIQPSEPRDSAVYFCASGLGQGGTQYFGPGTRLLVL.

CDR3 bases: TGTGCCAGCTCCACCGGCGGACTCGGCAATCAGCCCCAGCATTTT. Its translation is CASSTGGLGNQPQHF. The rearrangement joins TRBV18 to TRBJ1-5; no definite D call. V shed 6 bases and J shed 2 bases, with 14 bases lying between them. Per germline, CDR1 KGHSH and CDR2 LQKENI. The CDR3 runs 15 residues.

The chain combines TRBV28 with TRBJ1-1; 7 nucleotides match TRBD1. The CDR3 totals 12 residues. Germline V gene sequence: CDR1 MDHEN, CDR2 SYDVKM. J lost 10 bases, V lost 7 bases, and 9 bases had no gene match. The CDR3 reads CASKRGTVGAFF. The CDR3, as DNA: TGTGCCAGCAAGCGCGGGACAGTTGGAGCTTTCTTT.

V is TRBV5-1 and J is TRBJ2-7, with TRBD2 identical over 7 bases. The V segment lost 3 bases and the J segment 0 bases; nucleotides outside the gene matches: 3. The CDR3 is 14 residues long. Germline-derived CDR1 and CDR2 are SGHRS and YFSETQ. The CDR3 DNA reads as TGCGCCAGCAGCTACGGCGGGGGCTCCTACGAGCAGTACTTC. Translated, it gives CASSYGGGSYEQYF.

This chain connects TRBV18 to TRBJ1-2; D is uncertain. The V gene lost 3 bases and the J gene lost 7 bases, with 12 bases spanning the gap. The CDR3 is 13 amino acids. The germline gives CDR1 KGHSH, CDR2 LQKENI. For the CDR3, the DNA is TGTGCCAGCTCACCGAAGGGTGAGGGTGGCTACACCTTC. Translating gives CASSPKGEGGYTF.

This clone was observed a few times. The rearrangement links TRBV12-3 or TRBV12-4 to TRBJ1-5; D gene ambiguous. Trimming shortened V by 5 bases and J by 4 bases, and 9 bases separated the two germline ends. CDR3 size: 13 residues. CDR3 in DNA: TGTGCCAGCAGTCAAGCCGGTAATCAGCCCCAGCATTTT. It specifies CASSQAGNQPQHF.

The chain employs TRBV5-1 and TRBJ1-1; 7 positions match TRBD1. The CDR3 length is 16 residues. J was trimmed by 4 bases and V by 2 bases; bases with no gene match: 11. The germline V gene encodes CDR1 SGHRS and CDR2 YFSETQ. The CDR3 loop is CASSFHPGGEGTEAFF. The CDR3 nucleotides read TGCGCCAGCAGCTTTCATCCAGGGGGTGAGGGCACTGAAGCTTTCTTT.

The chain uses TRBV7-2 and TRBJ1-6; 8 nucleotides line up with TRBD1. The CDR3 consists of 15 residues. The germline V gene encodes CDR1 SGHTA and CDR2 FQGNSA. Trimming cost V 6 bases and J 7 bases; bases outside gene matches: 8. CDR3 bases: TGTGCCAGCAGTTATACAGGGGGGGTGAATTCACCCCTCCACTTT. Its translation is CASSYTGGVNSPLHF. The full variable domain, its missing parts supplied by reference TRBV7-2 and TRBJ1-6, is GAGVSQSPSNKVTEKGKDVELRCDPISGHTALYWYRQSLGQGLEFLIYFQGNSAPDKSGLPSDRFSAERTGGSVSTLTIQRTQQEDSAVYLCASSYTGGVNSPLHFGNGTRLTVT.